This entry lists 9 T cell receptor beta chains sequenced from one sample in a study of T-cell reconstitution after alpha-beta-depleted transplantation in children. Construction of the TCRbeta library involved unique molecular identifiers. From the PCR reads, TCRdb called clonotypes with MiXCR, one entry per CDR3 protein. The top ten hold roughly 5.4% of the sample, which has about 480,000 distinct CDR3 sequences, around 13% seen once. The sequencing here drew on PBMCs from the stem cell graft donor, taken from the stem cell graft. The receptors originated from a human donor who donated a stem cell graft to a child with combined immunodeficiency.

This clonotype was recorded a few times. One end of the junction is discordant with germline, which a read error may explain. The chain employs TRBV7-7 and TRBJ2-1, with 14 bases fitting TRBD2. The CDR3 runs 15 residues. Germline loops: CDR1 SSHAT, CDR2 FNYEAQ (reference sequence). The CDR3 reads CASSPTSGGAGEQFF. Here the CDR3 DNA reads TGTGCTAGCAGCCCGACTAGCGGGGGGGCGGGTGAGCAGTTCTTC.

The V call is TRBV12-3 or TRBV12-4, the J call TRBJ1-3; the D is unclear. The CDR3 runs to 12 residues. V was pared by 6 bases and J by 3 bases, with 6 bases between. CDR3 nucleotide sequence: TGTGCCAGCAGGTACAGTGGAAACACCATATATTTT. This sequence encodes CASRYSGNTIYF.

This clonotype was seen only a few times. Here the CDR3 reads CASSHGSGGRSWGELFF. CDR3 in DNA: TGCGCCAGCAGCCACGGTTCCGGGGGAAGATCCTGGGGGGAGCTGTTTTTT. This chain joins TRBV4-3 and TRBJ2-2; D might be TRBD2 (6 bases). The V gene lost 3 bases and the J gene lost 8 bases, with 22 bases spanning the gap. Looked up from germline, CDR1 is LGHNA and CDR2 is YSLEER. CDR3 length: 17 residues.

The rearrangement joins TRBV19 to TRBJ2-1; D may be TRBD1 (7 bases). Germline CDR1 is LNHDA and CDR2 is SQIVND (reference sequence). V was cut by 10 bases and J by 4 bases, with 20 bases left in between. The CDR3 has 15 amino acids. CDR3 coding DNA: TGTGCCAATAACTCCGGCAGGGGGGATTACAATGAGCAGTTCTTC. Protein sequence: CANNSGRGDYNEQFF. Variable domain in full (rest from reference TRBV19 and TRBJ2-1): DGGITQSPKYLFRKEGQNVTLSCEQNLNHDAMYWYRQDPGQGLRLIYYSQIVNDFQKGDIAEGYSVSREKKESFPLTVTSAQKNPTAFYLCANNSGRGDYNEQFFGPGTRLTVL.

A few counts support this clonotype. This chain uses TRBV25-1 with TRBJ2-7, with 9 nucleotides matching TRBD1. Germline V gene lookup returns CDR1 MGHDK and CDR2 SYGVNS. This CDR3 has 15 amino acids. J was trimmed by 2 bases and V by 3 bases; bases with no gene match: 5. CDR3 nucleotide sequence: TGTGCCAGCAGTGATAGACAGGGGGGCCCCTACGAGCAGTACTTC. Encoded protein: CASSDRQGGPYEQYF.

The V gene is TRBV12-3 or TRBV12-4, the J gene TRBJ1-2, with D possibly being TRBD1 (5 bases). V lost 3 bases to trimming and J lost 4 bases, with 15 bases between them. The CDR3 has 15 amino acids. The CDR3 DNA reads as TGTGCCAGCAGTTTTACAGCCCAGGGAGGCTATGGCTACACCTTC. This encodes CASSFTAQGGYGYTF.

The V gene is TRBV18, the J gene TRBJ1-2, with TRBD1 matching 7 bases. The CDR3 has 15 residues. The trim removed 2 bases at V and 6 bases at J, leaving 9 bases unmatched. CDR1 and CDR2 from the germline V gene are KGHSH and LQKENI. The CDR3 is CASSPFAQGRNGYTF. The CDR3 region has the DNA TGTGCCAGCTCACCATTCGCACAGGGGAGGAATGGCTACACCTTC.

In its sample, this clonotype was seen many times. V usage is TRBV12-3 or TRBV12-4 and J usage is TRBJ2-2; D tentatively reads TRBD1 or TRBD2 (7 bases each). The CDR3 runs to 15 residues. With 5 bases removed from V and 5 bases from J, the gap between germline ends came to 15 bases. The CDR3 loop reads CASSRGDSFTGELFF. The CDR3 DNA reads TGTGCCAGCAGTCGGGGGGACAGTTTTACCGGGGAGCTGTTTTTT.

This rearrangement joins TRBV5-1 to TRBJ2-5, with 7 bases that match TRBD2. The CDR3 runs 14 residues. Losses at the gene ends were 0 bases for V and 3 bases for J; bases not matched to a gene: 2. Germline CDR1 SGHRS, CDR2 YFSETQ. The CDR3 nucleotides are TGCGCCAGCAGCTTGGACAGCGGGAAAGAGACCCAGTACTTC. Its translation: CASSLDSGKETQYF.